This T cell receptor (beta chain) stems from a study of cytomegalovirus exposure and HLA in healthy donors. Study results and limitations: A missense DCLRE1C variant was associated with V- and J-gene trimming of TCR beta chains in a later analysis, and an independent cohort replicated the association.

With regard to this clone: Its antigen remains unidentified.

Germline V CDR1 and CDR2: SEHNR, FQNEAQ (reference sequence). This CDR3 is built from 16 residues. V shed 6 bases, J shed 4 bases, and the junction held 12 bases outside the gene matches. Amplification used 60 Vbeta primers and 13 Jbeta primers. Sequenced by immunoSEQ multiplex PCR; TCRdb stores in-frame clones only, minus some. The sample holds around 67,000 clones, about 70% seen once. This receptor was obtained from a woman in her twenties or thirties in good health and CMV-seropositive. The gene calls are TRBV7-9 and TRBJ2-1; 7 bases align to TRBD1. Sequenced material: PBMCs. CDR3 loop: CASRNPGAQGYNEQFF. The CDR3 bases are TGTGCCAGCAGAAATCCTGGTGCACAGGGGTACAATGAGCAGTTCTTC.